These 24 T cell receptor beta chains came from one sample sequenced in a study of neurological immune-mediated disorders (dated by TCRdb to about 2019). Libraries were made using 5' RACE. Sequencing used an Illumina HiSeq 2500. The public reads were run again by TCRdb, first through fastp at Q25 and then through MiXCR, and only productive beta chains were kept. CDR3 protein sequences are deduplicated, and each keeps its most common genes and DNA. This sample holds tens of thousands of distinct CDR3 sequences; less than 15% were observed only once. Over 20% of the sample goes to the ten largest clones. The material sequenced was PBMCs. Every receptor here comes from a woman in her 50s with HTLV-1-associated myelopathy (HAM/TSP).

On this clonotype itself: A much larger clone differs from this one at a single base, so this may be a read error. CDR3 amino acids: CASMLRVSSYEQYF. The CDR3 nucleotides are TGTGCCAGCATGTTGAGGGTGAGCTCCTACGAGCAGTACTTC. J is TRBJ2-7 and V is TRBV2; a weak D match, TRBD2 (5 bases). Germline lookup yields CDR1 SNHLY and CDR2 FYNNEI. The CDR3 loop spans 14 amino acids. V lost 7 bases and J lost 0, with 13 bases in between. Together with reference TRBV2 and TRBJ2-7, the CDR3 gives the full variable domain: EPEVTQTPSHQVTQMGQEVILRCVPISNHLYFYWYRQILGQKVEFLVSFYNNEISEKSEIFDDQFSVERPDGSNFTLKIRSTKLEDSAMYFCASMLRVSSYEQYFGPGTRLTVT.

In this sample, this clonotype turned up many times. The CDR3 reads CSARTGFNEKLFF. CDR3 in DNA: TGCAGCGCCCGGACAGGGTTTAATGAAAAACTGTTTTTT. The chain recombines TRBV29-1 with TRBJ1-4; 8 bases match TRBD1. CDR3 size: 13 residues. The V gene end was trimmed by 7 bases and the J gene end by 4 bases; junction bases not matched to a gene: 5. The V gene's germline CDR1 is SQVTM and CDR2 ANQGSEA.

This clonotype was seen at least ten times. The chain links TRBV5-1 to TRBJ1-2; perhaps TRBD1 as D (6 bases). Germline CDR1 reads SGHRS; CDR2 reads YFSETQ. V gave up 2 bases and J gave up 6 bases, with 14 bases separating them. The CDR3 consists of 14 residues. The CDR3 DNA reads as TGCGCCAGCAGCTTAACCGACCAGGGGAATGGCTACACCTTC. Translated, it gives CASSLTDQGNGYTF.

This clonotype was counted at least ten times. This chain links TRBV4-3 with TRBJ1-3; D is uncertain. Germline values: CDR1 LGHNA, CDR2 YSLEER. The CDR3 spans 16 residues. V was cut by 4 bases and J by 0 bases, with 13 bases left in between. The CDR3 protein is CASSPEGLSSGNTIYF. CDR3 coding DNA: TGCGCCAGCAGCCCCGAGGGCTTGAGCTCTGGAAACACCATATATTTT.

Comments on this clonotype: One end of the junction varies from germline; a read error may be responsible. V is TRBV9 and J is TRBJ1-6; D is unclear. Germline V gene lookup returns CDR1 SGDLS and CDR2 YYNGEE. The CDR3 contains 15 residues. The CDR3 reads CASSVDVGITSPIHF. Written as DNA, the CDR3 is TGTGCCAGCAGCGTAGATGTGGGTATTACTTCACCCATCCACTTT.

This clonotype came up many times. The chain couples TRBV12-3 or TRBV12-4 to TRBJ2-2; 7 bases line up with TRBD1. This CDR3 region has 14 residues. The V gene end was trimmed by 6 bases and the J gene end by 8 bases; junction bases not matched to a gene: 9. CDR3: CASSPDRATGELFF. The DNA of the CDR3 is TGTGCCAGCAGCCCCGACAGGGCTACGGGGGAGCTGTTTTTT.

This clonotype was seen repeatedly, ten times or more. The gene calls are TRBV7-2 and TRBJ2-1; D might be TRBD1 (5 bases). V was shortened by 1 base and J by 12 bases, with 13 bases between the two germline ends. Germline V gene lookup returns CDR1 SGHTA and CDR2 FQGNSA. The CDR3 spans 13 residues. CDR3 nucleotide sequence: TGTGCCAGCAGCTTAGGGGCAGGGAACGGGCAGTTCTTC. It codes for CASSLGAGNGQFF.

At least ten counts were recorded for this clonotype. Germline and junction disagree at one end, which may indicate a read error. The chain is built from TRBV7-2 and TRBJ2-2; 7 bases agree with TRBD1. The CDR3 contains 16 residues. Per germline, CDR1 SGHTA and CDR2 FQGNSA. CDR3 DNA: TGTGCCAGCACCTTAGGAAGGACAGGGAACACCGGGGAGCTGTTTTTT. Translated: CASTLGRTGNTGELFF.

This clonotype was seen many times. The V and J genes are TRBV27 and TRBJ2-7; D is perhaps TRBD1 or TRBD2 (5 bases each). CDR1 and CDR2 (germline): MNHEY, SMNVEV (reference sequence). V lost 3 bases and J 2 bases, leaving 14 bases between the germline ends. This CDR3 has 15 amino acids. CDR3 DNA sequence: TGTGCCAGCAGTTTCGGTCGGGACGGTACCTACGAGCAGTACGTC. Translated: CASSFGRDGTYEQYV.

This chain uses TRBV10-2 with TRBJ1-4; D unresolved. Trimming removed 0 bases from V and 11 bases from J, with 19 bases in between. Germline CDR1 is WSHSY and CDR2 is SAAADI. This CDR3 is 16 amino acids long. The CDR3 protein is CASSESSGYSSVKLFF. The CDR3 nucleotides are TGCGCCAGCAGTGAGTCGAGCGGCTATTCTTCCGTCAAACTGTTTTTT.

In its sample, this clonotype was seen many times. The CDR3 loop reads CASSYGDGPLFF. CDR3 coding DNA: TGTGCCAGCAGTTACGGGGACGGACCACTGTTTTTT. The V call is TRBV6-6, the J call TRBJ1-4; possibly TRBD1 for D (5 bases). The V gene lost 2 bases and the J gene lost 13 bases, with 11 bases spanning the gap. This CDR3 comprises 12 residues. From germline, CDR1 is MNHNY and CDR2 SVGAGI (reference sequence).

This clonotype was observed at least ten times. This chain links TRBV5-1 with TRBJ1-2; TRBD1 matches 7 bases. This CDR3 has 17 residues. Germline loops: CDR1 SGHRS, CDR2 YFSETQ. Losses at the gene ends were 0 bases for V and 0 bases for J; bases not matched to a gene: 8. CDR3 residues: CASSLGGQLLANYGYTF. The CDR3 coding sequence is TGCGCCAGCAGCTTGGGGGGACAGCTGCTAGCTAACTATGGCTACACCTTC.

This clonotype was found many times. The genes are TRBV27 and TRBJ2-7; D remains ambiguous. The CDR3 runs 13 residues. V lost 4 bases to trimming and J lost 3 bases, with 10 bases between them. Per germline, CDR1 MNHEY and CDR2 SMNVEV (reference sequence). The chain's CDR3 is CASSSRPGYEQYV. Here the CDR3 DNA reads TGTGCCAGCAGTTCGAGACCCGGCTACGAGCAGTACGTC.

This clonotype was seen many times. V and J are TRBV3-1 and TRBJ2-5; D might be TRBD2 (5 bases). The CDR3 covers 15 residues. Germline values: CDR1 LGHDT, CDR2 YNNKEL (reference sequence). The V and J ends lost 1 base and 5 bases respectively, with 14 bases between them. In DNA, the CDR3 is TGTGCCAGCAGCCAAGTCGGCGCAGAGGGCGAGACCCAGTACTTC. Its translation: CASSQVGAEGETQYF.

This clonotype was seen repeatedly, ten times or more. The CDR3 nucleotides read TGTGCCAGCAGCCTGACTAGCGGGGGGTACAATGAGCAGTTCTTC. This sequence encodes CASSLTSGGYNEQFF. This chain uses TRBV6-5 with TRBJ2-1; 13 nucleotides agree with TRBD2. V lost 6 bases, J lost 4 bases, and 3 bases stayed unmatched. This CDR3 is 15 amino acids long. Germline V gene lookup returns CDR1 MNHEY and CDR2 SVGAGI.

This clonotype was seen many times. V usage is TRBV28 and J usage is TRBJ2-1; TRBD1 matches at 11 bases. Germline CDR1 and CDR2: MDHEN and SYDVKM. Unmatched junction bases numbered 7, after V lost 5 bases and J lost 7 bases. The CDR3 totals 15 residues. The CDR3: CASSGQGAAFNEQFF. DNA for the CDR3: TGTGCCAGCAGTGGACAGGGGGCTGCTTTTAATGAGCAGTTCTTC.

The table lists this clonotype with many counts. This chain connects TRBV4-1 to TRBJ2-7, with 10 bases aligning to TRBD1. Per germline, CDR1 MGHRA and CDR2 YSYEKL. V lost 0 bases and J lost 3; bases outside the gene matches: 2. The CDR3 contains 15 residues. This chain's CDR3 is CASSQEWTGGYEQYF. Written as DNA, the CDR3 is TGCGCCAGCAGCCAAGAGTGGACAGGGGGCTACGAGCAGTACTTC.

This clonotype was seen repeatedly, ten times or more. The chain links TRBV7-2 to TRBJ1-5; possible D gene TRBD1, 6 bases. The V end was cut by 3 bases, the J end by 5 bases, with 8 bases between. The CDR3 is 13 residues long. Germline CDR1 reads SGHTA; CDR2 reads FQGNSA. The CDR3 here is CASSLDSYQPQHF. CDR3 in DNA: TGTGCCAGCAGCTTGGACAGCTATCAGCCCCAGCATTTT.

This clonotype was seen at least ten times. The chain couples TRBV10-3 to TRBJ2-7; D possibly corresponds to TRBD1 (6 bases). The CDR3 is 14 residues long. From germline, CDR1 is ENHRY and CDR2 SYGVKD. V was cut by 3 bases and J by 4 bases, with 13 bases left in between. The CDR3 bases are TGTGCCATCAGTGAATCGACAGGCGTATACGAGCAGTACTTC. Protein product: CAISESTGVYEQYF.

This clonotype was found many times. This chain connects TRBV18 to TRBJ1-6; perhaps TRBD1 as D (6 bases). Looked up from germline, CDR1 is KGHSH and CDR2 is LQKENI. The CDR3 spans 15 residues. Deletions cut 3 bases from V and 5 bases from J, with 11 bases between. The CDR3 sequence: CASSPGTRNNSPLHF. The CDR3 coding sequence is TGTGCCAGCTCACCCGGGACACGGAATAATTCACCCCTCCACTTT.

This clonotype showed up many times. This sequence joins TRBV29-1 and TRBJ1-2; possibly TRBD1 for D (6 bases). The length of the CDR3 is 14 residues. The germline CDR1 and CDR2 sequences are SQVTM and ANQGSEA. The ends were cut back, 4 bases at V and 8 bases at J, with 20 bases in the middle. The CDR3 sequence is CSVGRLTGNSGYTF. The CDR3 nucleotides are TGCAGCGTTGGACGACTAACAGGGAATTCAGGCTACACCTTC.

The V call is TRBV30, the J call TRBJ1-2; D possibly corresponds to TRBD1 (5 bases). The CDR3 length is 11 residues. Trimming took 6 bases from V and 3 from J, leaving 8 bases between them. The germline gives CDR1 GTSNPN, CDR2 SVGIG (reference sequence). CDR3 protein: CACGTDYGYTF. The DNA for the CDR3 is TGTGCCTGCGGGACCGACTATGGCTACACCTTC.

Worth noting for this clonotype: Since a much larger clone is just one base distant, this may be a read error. The CDR3, as DNA: TGTGCCAACAGTGATTTCATTCCCGGACAGAACGGGGGCTCACCCCTCCACTTT. Encoded protein: CANSDFIPGQNGGSPLHF. The chain couples TRBV2 to TRBJ1-6; maybe TRBD1 (6 bases). This CDR3 has 18 residues. Germline V gene sequence: CDR1 SNHLY, CDR2 FYNNEI.

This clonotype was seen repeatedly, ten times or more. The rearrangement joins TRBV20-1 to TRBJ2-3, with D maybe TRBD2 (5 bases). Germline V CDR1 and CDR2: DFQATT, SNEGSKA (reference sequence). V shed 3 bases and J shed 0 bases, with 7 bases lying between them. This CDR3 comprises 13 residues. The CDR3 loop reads CSASGDSTDTQYF. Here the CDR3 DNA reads TGCAGTGCTAGCGGGGATAGCACAGATACGCAGTATTTT.